Below are 32 T cell receptor beta chains sequenced from a single sample in a study of cytomegalovirus exposure and HLA in healthy donors. The PCR was carried out with 60 Vbeta primers and 13 Jbeta primers. Repertoires were generated with immunoSEQ multiplex PCR, while TCRdb's copy carries only in-frame clones and drops some. The sample shows over 150,000 clones, over 60% of them seen only once. The specimen sequenced was PBMCs. These receptors came from a woman aged 25 to 39 in good health and CMV-seronegative.

This clone was observed a handful of times. The V gene is TRBV6-1, the J gene TRBJ2-1, with a possible D match to TRBD2 (6 bases). CDR3 size: 15 residues. With 6 bases removed from V and 0 bases from J, the gap between germline ends came to 12 bases. Germline V gene lookup returns CDR1 MNHNS and CDR2 SASEGT. CDR3 amino acids: CASRELAGSYNEQFF. CDR3 DNA: TGTGCCAGCAGGGAACTAGCTGGCTCCTACAATGAGCAGTTCTTC.

The chain combines TRBV5-1 with TRBJ2-1; a possible D gene is TRBD1 (5 bases). Trimming stripped 0 bases from V and 6 bases from J, with 16 bases between. CDR1 and CDR2 (germline): SGHRS, YFSETQ. The CDR3 spans 16 residues. The CDR3 here is CASSLVFLRVSNEQFF. The DNA for the CDR3 is TGCGCCAGCAGCTTGGTTTTTCTCAGGGTGAGCAATGAGCAGTTCTTC.

The chain combines TRBV5-1 with TRBJ2-7, with D possibly TRBD1 on 5 matching bases. The length of the CDR3 is 14 residues. The V end was cut by 0 bases, the J end by 3 bases, with 10 bases between. CDR1 SGHRS and CDR2 YFSETQ come from the germline V gene. The DNA of the CDR3 is TGCGCCAGCAGCTTGGTAGGGGTTGGCTACGAGCAGTACTTC. Residues: CASSLVGVGYEQYF. The whole variable domain, filled in from reference TRBV5-1 and TRBJ2-7, reads KAGVTQTPRYLIKTRGQQVTLSCSPISGHRSVSWYQQTPGQGLQFLFEYFSETQRNKGNFPGRFSGRQFSNSRSEMNVSTLELGDSALYLCASSLVGVGYEQYFGPGTRLTVT.

This chain uses TRBV4-2 with TRBJ1-5, with D uncertain. The CDR3 covers 18 residues. With 0 bases removed from V and 0 bases from J, the gap between germline ends came to 15 bases. Germline CDR1 reads LGHNA; CDR2 reads YNFKEQ. The CDR3 sequence: CASSQDRTDSFSNQPQHF. CDR3 in DNA: TGTGCCAGCAGCCAAGATCGGACGGACTCATTTAGCAATCAGCCCCAGCATTTT.

The sample holds one count of this clone. The chain links TRBV7-2 to TRBJ2-3; no clear D. The CDR3 totals 14 residues. Germline CDR1 reads SGHTA; CDR2 reads FQGNSA. Deletions cut 1 base from V and 2 bases from J, with 7 bases between. The CDR3 reads CASSLVSYTDTQYF. The DNA of the CDR3 is TGTGCCAGCAGCTTAGTTTCCTACACAGATACGCAGTATTTT.

Comment on this clone: The junction departs from germline at one end; a sequencing error may be responsible. CDR3 sequence reads: CASSQAERTYNEQFF. The DNA of the CDR3 is TGTGCCAGCAGTCAAGCGGAGAGAACCTACAATGAGCAGTTCTTC. The chain recombines TRBV14 with TRBJ2-1; maybe TRBD2 (5 bases). Germline lookup yields CDR1 SGHDN and CDR2 FVKESK. The CDR3 runs to 15 residues.

The chain links TRBV12-5 to TRBJ2-1, with 8 bases matching TRBD1. The CDR3 covers 15 residues. V was pared by 6 bases and J by 5 bases, with 9 bases of the junction left unmatched. Germline-derived CDR1 and CDR2 are LGHNT and FRNRAP. CDR3 in DNA: TGTGCTAGTGGCACTCCGACAGGGGTCCACAATGAGCAGTTCTTC. Translation: CASGTPTGVHNEQFF.

This clone appeared a few times. The chain carries TRBV4-2 and TRBJ2-2, with D possibly being TRBD1 (6 bases). Germline CDR1 reads LGHNA; CDR2 reads YNFKEQ. The V end lost 4 bases, the J end lost 5 bases, and 11 bases lay between the germline ends. The CDR3 contains 14 residues. CDR3 in amino acids: CASSPDRMTGELFF. CDR3 nucleotides: TGTGCCAGCAGCCCGGACAGAATGACCGGGGAGCTGTTTTTT.

This sequence joins TRBV7-2 and TRBJ2-4; D gene ambiguous. The germline V gene has CDR1 SGHTA and CDR2 FQGNSA. The length of the CDR3 is 12 residues. Trimming cost V 0 bases and J 10 bases, with 7 bases left between them. The CDR3: CASSLAGRIQYF. CDR3 in DNA: TGTGCCAGCAGCTTAGCGGGCAGAATTCAGTACTTC.

The chain recombines TRBV7-9 with TRBJ1-5; D remains ambiguous. CDR1 SEHNR and CDR2 FQNEAQ come from the germline V gene (reference sequence). The ends were cut back, 8 bases at V and 2 bases at J, with 10 bases in the middle. The CDR3 loop spans 13 amino acids. DNA of the CDR3: TGTGCCAGCGGGAGGGCGGGCAATCAGCCCCAGCATTTT. Translated: CASGRAGNQPQHF.

This clone occurred many times. The chain recombines TRBV28 with TRBJ1-1, with D possibly matching TRBD1 (6 bases). Germline V gene lookup returns CDR1 MDHEN and CDR2 SYDVKM. The CDR3 contains 15 residues. The ends were cut back, 5 bases at V and 0 bases at J, with 13 bases in the middle. CDR3 protein: CASSTYRAVNTEAFF. Here the CDR3 DNA reads TGTGCCAGCAGTACCTACAGGGCCGTGAACACTGAAGCTTTCTTT.

The chain employs TRBV28 and TRBJ1-1, with 9 bases aligning to TRBD1. This CDR3 has 17 residues. CDR1 and CDR2 (germline): MDHEN, SYDVKM. Trimming cost V 4 bases and J 0 bases; bases outside gene matches: 9. This CDR3 reads CASSSITGGAMNTEAFF. The CDR3 nucleotides read TGTGCCAGCAGTTCAATTACAGGGGGCGCGATGAACACTGAAGCTTTCTTT. The full variable domain, in which reference TRBV28 and TRBJ1-1 provide the parts outside the CDR3, is DVKVTQSSRYLVKRTGEKVFLECVQDMDHENMFWYRQDPGLGLRLIYFSYDVKMKEKGDIPEGYSVSREKKERFSLILESASTNQTSMYLCASSSITGGAMNTEAFFGQGTRLTVV.

About this clone: The sample has other DNA sequences that encode this CDR3 too. The V gene is TRBV29-1, the J gene TRBJ2-1; possible D gene TRBD1, 6 bases. V lost 5 bases and J lost 7, with 18 bases in between. Germline CDR1 SQVTM, CDR2 ANQGSEA. There are 14 residues in the CDR3. The CDR3 spells CSVHGLQGTNEQFF. CDR3 DNA sequence: TGCAGCGTTCATGGTCTACAGGGAACGAATGAGCAGTTCTTC.

This chain links TRBV6-1 with TRBJ2-3; D gene uncertain. From germline, CDR1 is MNHNS and CDR2 SASEGT. This CDR3 spans 15 amino acids. The germline V and J ends were trimmed by 2 bases and 2 bases, with 11 bases remaining between them. The CDR3 spells CASSETLQDTDTQYF. CDR3 DNA: TGTGCCAGCAGTGAAACTCTGCAGGACACAGATACGCAGTATTTT.

In its sample, this clone was seen once. J is TRBJ1-1 and V is TRBV5-6; 8 nucleotides line up with TRBD1. The V and J ends lost 4 bases and 4 bases, in that order; junction bases with no gene match: 6. The germline CDR1 and CDR2 sequences are SGHDT and YYEEEE. The CDR3 extends over 14 amino acids. The CDR3 sequence: CASSKDRVFTEAFF. For the CDR3, the DNA is TGTGCCAGCAGCAAGGACAGGGTATTCACTGAAGCTTTCTTT.

J is TRBJ2-7 and V is TRBV7-2, with D perhaps matching TRBD1 (5 bases). The CDR3 is 13 amino acids. In germline, CDR1 is SGHTA, CDR2 FQGNSA. Deletions cut 3 bases from V and 6 bases from J, with 12 bases between. The CDR3 DNA reads TGTGCCAGCAGCTTGAACGGACATCCCGAGCAGTACTTC. Protein: CASSLNGHPEQYF.

The chain links TRBV30 to TRBJ1-1; TRBD1 matches 8 bases. This CDR3 contains 13 residues. V lost 5 bases and J lost 1; bases outside the gene matches: 3. Germline V gives CDR1 GTSNPN, CDR2 SVGIG (reference sequence). The CDR3 is CAWDGQGNTEAFF. The CDR3 DNA follows: TGTGCCTGGGACGGACAGGGGAACACTGAAGCTTTCTTT.

J is TRBJ2-1 and V is TRBV11-3; tentative D call: TRBD2 (6 bases). The germline V gene encodes CDR1 SGHNT and CDR2 YENEEA. The length of the CDR3 is 16 residues. V was cut by 5 bases and J by 6 bases, with 20 bases left in between. Written as DNA, the CDR3 is TGTGCCAGCAGCACGCGAACGGGACTGCTTCTCAATGAGCAGTTCTTC. It yields the protein CASSTRTGLLLNEQFF. Variable domain in full (rest from reference TRBV11-3 and TRBJ2-1): EAGVVQSPRYKIIEKKQPVAFWCNPISGHNTLYWYLQNLGQGPELLIRYENEEAVDDSQLPKDRFSAERLKGVDSTLKIQPAELGDSAVYLCASSTRTGLLLNEQFFGPGTRLTVL.

J is TRBJ2-7 and V is TRBV19; TRBD1 agrees at 7 bases. The CDR3 covers 14 residues. The ends lost 1 base at V and 3 bases at J; junction bases unmatched: 3. Germline loops: CDR1 LNHDA, CDR2 SQIVND (reference sequence). The CDR3: CASSIAAGGYEQYF. The CDR3 DNA follows: TGTGCCAGTAGTATAGCGGCAGGGGGCTACGAGCAGTACTTC.

The chain is built from TRBV7-3 and TRBJ2-5; 11 bases align to TRBD2. The germline CDR1 and CDR2 sequences are SGHTA and FQGTGA. CDR3 length: 18 amino acids. With V trimmed by 4 bases and J by 5 bases, 15 bases remained unmatched. The CDR3: CASSSYGSLAGGPETQYF. DNA of the CDR3: TGTGCCAGCAGCTCCTACGGCAGCTTAGCGGGAGGGCCGGAGACCCAGTACTTC.

The CDR3 coding sequence is TGTGCCAGCAGCTTGGAACTAGCGGGAGTAGGGGGAAGAAGAGAGACCCAGTACTTC. Translation gives CASSLELAGVGGRRETQYF. This chain joins TRBV5-6 and TRBJ2-5; 11 nucleotides line up with TRBD2. The J segment lost 4 bases and the V segment lost 0 bases, leaving 14 bases of the junction unmatched. This CDR3 region has 19 residues. CDR1 is SGHDT, CDR2 YYEEEE, per germline.

This clone occurred a few times. This chain joins TRBV28 and TRBJ2-5, with 8 bases lining up with TRBD2. Per the germline V gene, CDR1 is MDHEN and CDR2 is SYDVKM. With 5 bases clipped from V and 3 bases from J, the junction kept 14 bases outside the gene matches. This CDR3 region has 17 residues. The CDR3 reads CASSRISGAISKETQYF. The CDR3 region has the DNA TGTGCCAGCAGTCGTATTAGCGGGGCGATCTCAAAAGAGACCCAGTACTTC.

The J gene is TRBJ2-7, the V gene TRBV6-7; TRBD1 aligns across 7 bases. TRBV6-7 is annotated as an ORF whose role is uncertain. This CDR3 is built from 12 residues. With V trimmed by 6 bases and J by 5 bases, 4 bases remained unmatched. CDR3 nucleotide sequence: TGTGCCAGCAGATCTGACAGGGACGAGCAGTACTTC. This gives the protein CASRSDRDEQYF.

CDR3 sequence: CASSSGKTGGNEQFF. The CDR3 DNA sequence: TGTGCCAGCAGTTCGGGAAAGACAGGGGGCAATGAGCAGTTCTTC. This chain links TRBV11-3 with TRBJ2-1; 9 bases line up with TRBD1. J lost 6 bases, V lost 6 bases, and 9 bases had no gene match. The CDR3 is made up of 15 amino acids. In germline, CDR1 is SGHNT, CDR2 YENEEA.

This rearrangement joins TRBV27 to TRBJ2-5; TRBD1 aligns across 10 bases. The better agreement between TRBJ2-7 and the DNA end casts doubt on the J call. Germline values: CDR1 MNHEY, CDR2 SMNVEV (reference sequence). This CDR3 has 17 residues. The CDR3 protein is CASSSRDRGRGSYEQYF. The CDR3 bases are TGTGCCAGCAGTTCCCGGGACAGGGGCCGGGGTTCCTACGAGCAGTACTTC.

The chain couples TRBV5-4 to TRBJ2-6; a weak D match, TRBD2 (6 bases). Trimming removed 0 bases from V and 2 bases from J, with 9 bases in between. The CDR3 sequence is 16 residues long. Germline CDR1 is SGHNT and CDR2 is YYREEE (reference sequence). The CDR3 here is CASSLGRETGANVLTF. The CDR3 nucleotides read TGTGCCAGCAGCTTGGGGAGGGAAACTGGGGCCAACGTCCTGACTTTC.

The chain combines TRBV2 with TRBJ2-3, with 8 bases matching TRBD1. The germline V gene encodes CDR1 SNHLY and CDR2 FYNNEI. V gave up 7 bases and J gave up 1 base; unmatched junction bases: 1. This CDR3 spans 13 amino acids. The CDR3 DNA is TGTGCCAGCACGACAGGGGGCACAGATACGCAGTATTTT. Its protein product is CASTTGGTDTQYF.

The V gene is TRBV5-5, the J gene TRBJ1-5, with D possibly matching TRBD1 (6 bases). Per the germline V gene, CDR1 is SGHKS and CDR2 is YYEKEE (reference sequence). The CDR3 runs to 14 residues. V dropped 4 bases and J dropped 3 bases, with 11 bases sitting between them. DNA for the CDR3: TGTGCCAGCAGCGATCGGGACAACAATCAGCCCCAGCATTTT. This encodes CASSDRDNNQPQHF.

J is TRBJ2-1 and V is TRBV5-4; D is perhaps TRBD2 (6 bases). V lost 4 bases, J lost 7 bases, and 12 bases lay in between. Germline V gives CDR1 SGHNT, CDR2 YYREEE (reference sequence). This CDR3 is 13 amino acids long. The CDR3 region is CASSPAGGNEQFF. The CDR3 nucleotides are TGTGCCAGCAGCCCCGCCGGGGGAAATGAGCAGTTCTTC.

The CDR3 reads CASSQDDSSGGAREQFF. The CDR3 coding sequence is TGCGCCAGCAGCCAAGACGACTCCAGCGGGGGGGCTCGAGAGCAGTTCTTC. The genes are TRBV4-1 and TRBJ2-1; 10 bases line up with TRBD2. The CDR3 is 17 residues long. Germline V gives CDR1 MGHRA, CDR2 YSYEKL. The ends lost 0 bases at V and 10 bases at J; junction bases unmatched: 12.

This clone came up a few times. This chain joins TRBV7-2 and TRBJ2-1; the D gene is possibly TRBD1 (5 bases). Germline V gene data show CDR1 as SGHTA and CDR2 as FQGNSA. Trimming shortened V by 5 bases and J by 5 bases, and 16 bases separated the two germline ends. The CDR3 extends over 15 amino acids. The CDR3 DNA reads as TGTGCCAGCAGCCAAGGGCAGGGATCCCACAATGAGCAGTTCTTC. It translates to CASSQGQGSHNEQFF.

The chain uses TRBV6-1 and TRBJ1-2, with D tentatively TRBD1 (5 bases). This CDR3 has 13 residues. Germline CDR1 and CDR2: MNHNS and SASEGT. V lost 9 bases and J lost 4, with 15 bases in between. Written as DNA, the CDR3 is TGTGCCAGTGAACAGGCGCGGGGCTATGGCTACACCTTC. Residues: CASEQARGYGYTF.